The 30 T cell receptor beta chains below were found in one sample sequenced in a study of control samples from healthy donors and cancer patients. Generated by immunoSEQ multiplex PCR, the TCRdb table keeps only in-frame clones and is missing some. The sample yields about 120,000 clones, 80% to 90% seen once. The specimen sequenced was PBMCs. All receptors come from a woman in her forties or fifties with colorectal cancer.

V usage is TRBV24-1 and J usage is TRBJ2-2, with 7 bases fitting TRBD1. J was trimmed by 0 bases and V by 2 bases; bases with no gene match: 2. Germline CDR1 KGHDR, CDR2 SFDVKD. The CDR3 totals 16 residues. CDR3 in amino acids: CATSDSGQPNTGELFF. Written as DNA, the CDR3 is TGTGCCACCAGTGATTCGGGACAGCCGAACACCGGGGAGCTGTTTTTT.

This rearrangement joins TRBV28 to TRBJ1-5; 7 nucleotides line up with TRBD1. CDR3 size: 13 residues. Germline CDR1 reads MDHEN; CDR2 reads SYDVKM. V trimming: 6 bases; J trimming: 4 bases; junction bases outside the gene matches: 3. CDR3 DNA: TGTGCCAGCAGAAAGGACAGGAATCAGCCCCAGCATTTT. Translated: CASRKDRNQPQHF. The full variable domain, in which reference TRBV28 and TRBJ1-5 provide the parts outside the CDR3, is DVKVTQSSRYLVKRTGEKVFLECVQDMDHENMFWYRQDPGLGLRLIYFSYDVKMKEKGDIPEGYSVSREKKERFSLILESASTNQTSMYLCASRKDRNQPQHFGDGTRLSIL.

In DNA, the CDR3 is TGTGCCAGCTCAAGGGACACGAGCTCCTATAATTCACCCCTCCACTTT. Translating it yields CASSRDTSSYNSPLHF. The gene calls are TRBV18 and TRBJ1-6; tentative D call: TRBD1 (6 bases). CDR3 size: 16 residues. Germline values: CDR1 KGHSH, CDR2 LQKENI. V was cut by 5 bases and J by 0 bases, with 11 bases left in between. The full variable domain, with the rest looked up from reference TRBV18 and TRBJ1-6, is NAGVMQNPRHLVRRRGQEARLRCSPMKGHSHVYWYRQLPEEGLKFMVYLQKENIIDESGMPKERFSAEFPKEGPSILRIQQVVRGDSAAYFCASSRDTSSYNSPLHFGNGTRLTVT.

This clone was observed a single time. This chain links TRBV7-9 with TRBJ1-2; 8 nucleotides match TRBD1. V was pared by 2 bases and J by 7 bases, with 15 bases of the junction left unmatched. This CDR3 spans 17 amino acids. The germline V gene has CDR1 SEHNR and CDR2 FQNEAQ (reference sequence). CDR3 in DNA: TGTGCCAGCAGCTTAAGCCGGTGGGACAGGCCGGAGGGTGGCTACACCTTC. Translation gives CASSLSRWDRPEGGYTF.

This chain connects TRBV30 to TRBJ2-1; D tentatively fits TRBD1 or TRBD2 (5 bases each). V was shortened by 5 bases and J by 7 bases, with 18 bases between the two germline ends. This CDR3 is 14 amino acids long. Germline V CDR1 and CDR2: GTSNPN, SVGIG (reference sequence). As DNA, the CDR3 is TGTGCCTGGGCCCGGGACGCCGGCCGAAATGAGCAGTTCTTC. Translating it yields CAWARDAGRNEQFF.

This clone was observed once. The chain combines TRBV5-8 with TRBJ2-4; TRBD2 might be the D (5 bases). Trimming cost V 4 bases and J 0 bases, with 14 bases left between them. This CDR3 spans 16 amino acids. Germline V gene data show CDR1 as SGHTS and CDR2 as YDEGEE. The CDR3 region is CASSGVRALAKNIQYF. CDR3 nucleotides: TGTGCCAGCAGCGGTGTGAGGGCACTAGCCAAAAACATTCAGTACTTC.

This sequence joins TRBV10-3 and TRBJ2-1, with D possibly being TRBD1 (5 bases). Germline lookup yields CDR1 ENHRY and CDR2 SYGVKD. V was pared by 6 bases and J by 10 bases, with 13 bases between. The CDR3 contains 12 residues. CDR3 DNA sequence: TGTGCCATCAGAGCCGACAGTCAAGAGCAGTTCTTC. Protein sequence: CAIRADSQEQFF.

The chain combines TRBV7-9 with TRBJ1-6; D call uncertain. Trimming took 0 bases from V and 10 from J, leaving 19 bases between them. The germline CDR1 and CDR2 sequences are SEHNR and FQNEAQ (reference sequence). This CDR3 has 17 amino acids. CDR3 nucleotides: TGTGCCAGCAGCTTAGCGAAAGGTGAACACATTCTGTCACCCCTCCACTTT. Protein sequence: CASSLAKGEHILSPLHF.

The rearrangement uses TRBV18 and TRBJ1-2, with 8 positions matching TRBD1. CDR3 length equals 14 residues. The germline V gene encodes CDR1 KGHSH and CDR2 LQKENI. The trim removed 5 bases at V and 0 bases at J, leaving 2 bases unmatched. CDR3 sequence: CASSLDRANYGYTF. CDR3 bases: TGTGCCAGCTCATTGGACAGGGCTAACTATGGCTACACCTTC.

V and J are TRBV6-5 and TRBJ1-1; the match to TRBD1 covers 7 bases. Germline trimming cut 8 bases from V and 4 bases from J; bases unmatched to any gene: 4. Germline CDR1 MNHEY, CDR2 SVGAGI. This CDR3 contains 12 residues. CDR3 DNA sequence: TGTGCCAGCGGAAGACAGGGCACTGAAGCTTTCTTT. Encoded protein: CASGRQGTEAFF.

The rearrangement uses TRBV5-4 and TRBJ2-3; D is perhaps TRBD1 (6 bases). This CDR3 has 16 residues. The germline V and J ends were trimmed by 4 bases and 0 bases, with 15 bases remaining between them. Germline V gene lookup returns CDR1 SGHNT and CDR2 YYREEE (reference sequence). CDR3 residues: CASSPKDRLSTDTQYF. The DNA for the CDR3 is TGTGCCAGCAGCCCTAAGGACAGATTAAGCACAGATACGCAGTATTTT. Complete variable domain (other parts from reference TRBV5-4 and TRBJ2-3): ETGVTQSPTHLIKTRGQQVTLRCSSQSGHNTVSWYQQALGQGPQFIFQYYREEENGRGNFPPRFSGLQFPNYSSELNVNALELDDSALYLCASSPKDRLSTDTQYFGPGTRLTVL.

The DNA of the CDR3 is TGTGCCAGCACCGGCGGGGGGGGCACAGATACGCAGTATTTT. Protein sequence: CASTGGGGTDTQYF. The chain has TRBV7-2 and TRBJ2-3; the match to TRBD2 covers 9 bases. Germline CDR1 and CDR2: SGHTA and FQGNSA. CDR3 length: 14 residues. After removal of 7 bases from V and 1 base from J, the junction contained 3 bases not matched to a gene.

This clone was seen only once. The CDR3 DNA reads as TGCGCCAGCAGCTTTCGATCGGGGCTAAATGAAAAACTGTTTTTT. This encodes CASSFRSGLNEKLFF. The chain employs TRBV5-1 and TRBJ1-4, with D perhaps matching TRBD1 (5 bases). Germline V CDR1 and CDR2: SGHRS, YFSETQ. This CDR3 comprises 15 residues. V was clipped by 2 bases and J by 5 bases, with 13 bases between them.

The J gene is TRBJ1-1, the V gene TRBV6-5; a weak D match, TRBD1 (6 bases). The V end lost 2 bases, the J end lost 4 bases, and 11 bases lay between the germline ends. Germline values: CDR1 MNHEY, CDR2 SVGAGI. This CDR3 spans 14 amino acids. The CDR3 is CASSYRDIGTEAFF. The CDR3 DNA is TGTGCCAGCAGTTACCGGGACATAGGCACTGAAGCTTTCTTT.

The chain is built from TRBV5-1 and TRBJ1-4; D is possibly TRBD1 (6 bases). Trimming removed 5 bases at V and 7 bases at J, with 18 bases between. The CDR3 is 15 amino acids. Per the germline V gene, CDR1 is SGHRS and CDR2 is YFSETQ. This CDR3 is CASSRTQGRGEKLFF. CDR3 bases: TGCGCCAGCAGTCGGACCCAGGGGAGGGGTGAAAAACTGTTTTTT.

The V and J genes are TRBV6-1 and TRBJ2-7; tentative D call: TRBD2 (5 bases). In germline, CDR1 is MNHNS, CDR2 SASEGT. The CDR3 is made up of 14 amino acids. Trimming cost V 1 base and J 1 base, with 8 bases left between them. CDR3 coding DNA: TGTGCCAGCAGTGAAGGACGGGAATCCTACGAGCAGTACTTC. As protein: CASSEGRESYEQYF.

DNA of the CDR3: TGTGCCTGTCCTGGGGGGCTTACTGAAGCTTTCTTT. Its translation: CACPGGLTEAFF. The chain has TRBV30 and TRBJ1-1; D may be TRBD1 (6 bases). This CDR3 has 12 residues. Germline V gene data show CDR1 as GTSNPN and CDR2 as SVGIG (reference sequence). V shed 6 bases and J shed 5 bases, with 13 bases lying between them.

J is TRBJ2-2 and V is TRBV28; 7 nucleotides match TRBD2. V lost 7 bases and J lost 4; bases outside the gene matches: 12. The CDR3 is made up of 16 amino acids. Germline V CDR1 and CDR2: MDHEN, SYDVKM. The CDR3 nucleotides are TGTGCCAGCATGAGGGAGGGCCGTCTAGGCACCGGGGAGCTGTTTTTT. It is translated as CASMREGRLGTGELFF.

V usage is TRBV5-6 and J usage is TRBJ2-5, with D unclear. Germline assignment: CDR1 SGHDT and CDR2 YYEEEE. This CDR3 is 13 amino acids long. Trimming took 4 bases from V and 6 from J, leaving 13 bases between them. The CDR3 reads CASSTPIGKTQYF. The CDR3 region has the DNA TGTGCCAGCAGCACCCCGATTGGAAAGACCCAGTACTTC.

The table lists this clone with a count of one. The V gene is TRBV19, the J gene TRBJ1-2; D is unresolved. Trimming took 5 bases from V and 4 from J, leaving 8 bases between them. Germline V gene data show CDR1 as LNHDA and CDR2 as SQIVND (reference sequence). The CDR3 totals 12 residues. This chain's CDR3 is CASSPGIYGYTF. The CDR3 DNA follows: TGTGCCAGTAGTCCCGGCATCTATGGCTACACCTTC. The full variable domain, completed using reference TRBV19 and TRBJ1-2, is DGGITQSPKYLFRKEGQNVTLSCEQNLNHDAMYWYRQDPGQGLRLIYYSQIVNDFQKGDIAEGYSVSREKKESFPLTVTSAQKNPTAFYLCASSPGIYGYTFGSGTRLTVV.

The chain is built from TRBV30 and TRBJ2-7; D is unresolved. V lost 1 base to trimming and J lost 3 bases, with 4 bases between them. There are 11 residues in the CDR3. In germline, CDR1 is GTSNPN, CDR2 SVGIG (reference sequence). The CDR3 coding sequence is TGTGCCTGGAGTGACAACTACGAGCAGTACTTC. Its protein product is CAWSDNYEQYF. The full variable domain, with the rest looked up from reference TRBV30 and TRBJ2-7, is SQTIHQWPATLVQPVGSPLSLECTVEGTSNPNLYWYRQAAGRGLQLLFYSVGIGQISSEVPQNLSASRPQDRQFILSSKKLLLSDSGFYLCAWSDNYEQYFGPGTRLTVT.

The chain links TRBV29-1 to TRBJ2-1, with TRBD2 matching over 8 bases. The CDR3 loop spans 18 amino acids. V shed 6 bases, J shed 0 bases, and the junction held 16 bases outside the gene matches. CDR1 SQVTM and CDR2 ANQGSEA come from the germline V gene. CDR3 bases: TGCAGCGTCGTCTTTACGTTGACGGGGGGGGCCTCCTACAATGAGCAGTTCTTC. Its protein is CSVVFTLTGGASYNEQFF.

The chain links TRBV4-2 to TRBJ1-1; no clear D. CDR3 length equals 14 residues. V was trimmed by 0 bases and J by 1 base, leaving 6 bases between them. CDR1 is LGHNA and CDR2 is YNFKEQ in the germline V gene. The CDR3 here is CASSQDRANTEAFF. CDR3 nucleotides: TGTGCCAGCAGCCAAGATCGGGCGAACACTGAAGCTTTCTTT.

The chain is built from TRBV20-1 and TRBJ2-5; no definite D call. The CDR3 has 13 residues. Germline lookup yields CDR1 DFQATT and CDR2 SNEGSKA (reference sequence). V gave up 3 bases and J gave up 5 bases, with 13 bases separating them. The CDR3 nucleotides read TGCAGTGCTAGTGATTATAGTCACGAGACCCAGTACTTC. Translation: CSASDYSHETQYF.

This clone was seen a single time. The chain couples TRBV15 to TRBJ2-7; TRBD2 matches 9 bases. Per the germline V gene, CDR1 is LNHNV and CDR2 is YYDKDF (reference sequence). This CDR3 has 17 residues. Trimming at V came to 1 base and at J to 0 bases, leaving 7 bases not matched to a gene. This chain's CDR3 is CATSRARTSDLSYEQYF. The CDR3 bases are TGTGCCACCAGCAGAGCACGGACTAGCGATCTCTCCTACGAGCAGTACTTC.

The chain uses TRBV19 and TRBJ2-1, with D possibly being TRBD2 (6 bases). V was clipped by 7 bases and J by 8 bases, with 18 bases between them. Germline values: CDR1 LNHDA, CDR2 SQIVND (reference sequence). The CDR3 runs to 14 residues. The CDR3 loop is CASTPTTSFYEQFF. DNA of the CDR3: TGTGCCAGTACCCCTACCACTAGCTTCTATGAGCAGTTCTTC.

The chain has TRBV15 and TRBJ2-3; D uncertain. V lost 3 bases and J 6 bases, leaving 10 bases between the germline ends. This CDR3 comprises 13 residues. Looked up from germline, CDR1 is LNHNV and CDR2 is YYDKDF (reference sequence). The CDR3 DNA reads as TGTGCCACCAGCAGCCTCACCACGGATACGCAGTATTTT. Amino acids: CATSSLTTDTQYF.

The V and J genes are TRBV5-6 and TRBJ2-5; D may match TRBD1 or TRBD2 (5 bases each). Per the germline V gene, CDR1 is SGHDT and CDR2 is YYEEEE. V shed 3 bases and J shed 5 bases, with 20 bases lying between them. CDR3 length equals 16 residues. This CDR3 reads CASSSRHWGPAETQYF. The CDR3 nucleotides read TGTGCCAGCAGCTCGCGCCACTGGGGACCCGCGGAGACCCAGTACTTC.

By its share, this clone is medium-sized. The CDR3 here is CASSQGFGNTEAFF. The CDR3 coding sequence is TGTGCCAGCAGCCAAGGGTTCGGGAACACTGAAGCTTTCTTT. The chain combines TRBV5-6 with TRBJ1-1; D remains ambiguous. From germline, CDR1 is SGHDT and CDR2 YYEEEE. V dropped 4 bases and J dropped 1 base, with 11 bases sitting between them. The CDR3 covers 14 residues.

On this clone: This CDR3 is missing its conserved last phenylalanine or tryptophan, likely due to a read error. This sequence joins TRBV29-1 and TRBJ1-2, with 8 bases matching TRBD1. Germline V lookup: CDR1 SQVTM, CDR2 ANQGSEA. Trimming took 4 bases from V and 8 from J; bases not matched to a gene: 6. This CDR3 region has 12 residues. The CDR3 sequence is CSVVQGAGGYTL. Written as DNA, the CDR3 is TGCAGCGTTGTTCAGGGGGCGGGGGGCTACACCCTC.